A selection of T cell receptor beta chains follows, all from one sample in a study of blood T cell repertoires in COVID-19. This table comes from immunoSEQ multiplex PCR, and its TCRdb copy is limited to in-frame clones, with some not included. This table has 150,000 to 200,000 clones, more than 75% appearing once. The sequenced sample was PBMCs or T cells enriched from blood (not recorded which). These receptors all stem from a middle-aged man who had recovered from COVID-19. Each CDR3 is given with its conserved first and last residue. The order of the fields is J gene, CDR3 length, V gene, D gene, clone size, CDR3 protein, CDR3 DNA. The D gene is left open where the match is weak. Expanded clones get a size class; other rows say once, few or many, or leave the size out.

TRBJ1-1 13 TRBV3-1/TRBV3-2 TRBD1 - CASSRQGVAEAFF TGTGCCAGCAGTCGACAGGGGGTCGCTGAAGCTTTCTTT
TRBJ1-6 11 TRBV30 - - CAYRTGSPLHF TGTGCCTATCGGACTGGTTCACCCCTCCACTTT
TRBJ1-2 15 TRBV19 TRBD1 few CASSSTGEEAYGYTF TGTGCCAGTAGTTCAACAGGGGAGGAGGCCTATGGCTACACCTTC
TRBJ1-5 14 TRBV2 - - CASTGVNGDQPQHF TGTGCCAGCACCGGGGTAAATGGGGATCAGCCCCAGCATTTT
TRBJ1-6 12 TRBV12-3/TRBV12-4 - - CASSTGLSPLHF TGTGCCAGCAGTACAGGGCTATCACCCCTCCACTTT
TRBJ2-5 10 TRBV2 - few CASTRETQYF TGTGCCTCCACCCGGGAGACCCAGTACTTC
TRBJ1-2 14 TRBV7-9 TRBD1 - CASSFGTGSDGYTF TGTGCCAGCAGCTTTGGGACAGGGTCGGACGGCTACACCTTC
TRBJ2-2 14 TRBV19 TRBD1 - CASYKGGAGGELFF TGTGCCAGTTATAAAGGGGGCGCGGGCGGGGAGCTGTTTTTT
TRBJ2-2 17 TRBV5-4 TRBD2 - CASSPPSGGAGTGELFF TGTGCCAGCAGCCCCCCTAGCGGGGGGGCCGGCACCGGGGAGCTGTTTTTT
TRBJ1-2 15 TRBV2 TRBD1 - CASSEVDRGRLGYTF TGTGCCAGCAGTGAAGTGGACAGGGGGCGCCTTGGCTACACCTTC
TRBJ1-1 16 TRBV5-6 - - CASSLAEGALNTEAFF TGTGCCAGCAGCTTGGCGGAAGGGGCCCTGAACACTGAAGCTTTCTTT
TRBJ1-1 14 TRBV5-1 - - CASRTGGERTEAFF TGCGCCAGCCGGACGGGAGGGGAGCGCACTGAAGCTTTCTTT
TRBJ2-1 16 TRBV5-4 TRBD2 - CASSLEPSGGYNEQFF TGTGCCAGCAGCTTGGAACCTAGCGGGGGATACAATGAGCAGTTCTTC
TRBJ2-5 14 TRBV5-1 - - CASSLEGKQETQYF TGCGCCAGCAGCTTGGAGGGGAAGCAAGAGACCCAGTACTTC
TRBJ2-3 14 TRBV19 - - CASSIPTGTDTQYF TGTGCCAGTAGTATACCAACAGGCACAGATACGCAGTATTTT
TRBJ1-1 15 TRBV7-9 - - CASSLAPGLNTEAFF TGTGCCAGCAGCTTAGCGCCAGGGCTGAACACTGAAGCTTTCTTT
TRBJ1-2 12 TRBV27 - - CASKEGDYGYTF TGTGCCAGTAAAGAGGGTGACTATGGCTACACCTTC
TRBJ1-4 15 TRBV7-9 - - CASSLSGASNEKLFF TGTGCCAGCAGCTTATCAGGGGCGAGTAATGAAAAACTGTTTTTT
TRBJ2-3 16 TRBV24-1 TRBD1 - CATSPPGQGVTDTQYF TGTGCCACCAGCCCTCCGGGACAGGGGGTCACAGATACGCAGTATTTT
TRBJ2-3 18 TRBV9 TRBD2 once CASSVSAGGRREADTQYF TGTGCCAGCAGCGTATCAGCGGGGGGACGGCGGGAGGCAGATACGCAGTATTTT
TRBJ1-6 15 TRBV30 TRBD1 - CAWSPLQGAQSPLHF TGTGCCTGGAGTCCCTTACAGGGGGCCCAATCACCCCTCCACTTT
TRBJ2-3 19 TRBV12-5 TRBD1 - CASGLGEKGQGESRNTQYF TGTGCTAGTGGTTTGGGTGAAAAAGGACAGGGTGAAAGTAGAAATACGCAGTATTTT
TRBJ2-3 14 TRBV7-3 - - CASSLGVSTDTQYF TGTGCCAGCAGCTTAGGAGTTAGCACAGATACGCAGTATTTT
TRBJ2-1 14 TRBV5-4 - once CASSPGGGDNEQFF TGTGCCAGCAGCCCAGGCGGAGGGGACAATGAGCAGTTCTTC
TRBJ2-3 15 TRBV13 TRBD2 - CASSLGGGGTDTQYF TGTGCCAGCAGCTTAGGCGGGGGGGGCACAGATACGCAGTATTTT
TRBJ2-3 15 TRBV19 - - CASSTRTVRTDTQYF TGTGCCAGTAGCACGAGGACAGTGCGCACAGATACGCAGTATTTT
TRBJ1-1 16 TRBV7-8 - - CASSLAPVGGNTEAFF TGTGCCAGCAGCTTAGCCCCCGTGGGAGGGAACACTGAAGCTTTCTTT
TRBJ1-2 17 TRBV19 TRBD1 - CASSQPGTGRNNYGYTF TGTGCCAGTAGTCAACCCGGGACAGGCCGAAATAACTATGGCTACACCTTC
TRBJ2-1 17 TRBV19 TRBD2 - CASSNPAGGVSYNEQFF TGTGCCAGTAGCAATCCAGCGGGGGGGGTTTCCTACAATGAGCAGTTCTTC
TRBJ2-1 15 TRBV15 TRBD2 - CAQPARDYSYNEQFF TGTGCCCAACCGGCAAGGGACTACTCCTACAATGAGCAGTTCTTC